Below, 11 T cell receptor beta chains from the same sample are listed, as sequenced in a study of OX40 agonist ivuxolimab in advanced cancers. The data were produced by immunoSEQ multiplex PCR, yet TCRdb's version contains in-frame clones alone and is incomplete. The sample contains 77,000 or so clones, under 90% of which appear only once. Specimen: CD4+ or CD8+ T cells sorted from blood, collected in a trial of the OX40 agonist ivuxolimab. These receptors were obtained from an adult with an advanced solid tumor such as melanoma, head and neck, liver or kidney cancer.

This clone was detected once. This sequence joins TRBV7-3 and TRBJ2-2; D is uncertain. Germline lookup yields CDR1 SGHTA and CDR2 FQGTGA. V lost 5 bases to trimming and J lost 2 bases, with 9 bases between them. The CDR3 spans 14 residues. Here the CDR3 reads CASSTAPNTGELFF. In nucleotides, the CDR3 is TGTGCCAGCAGCACCGCCCCAAACACCGGGGAGCTGTTTTTT.

V gene TRBV28 combines with J gene TRBJ1-2, with TRBD1 as a possible D gene (5 bases). CDR3 length equals 16 residues. Germline CDR1 MDHEN, CDR2 SYDVKM. The V end lost 5 bases, the J end lost 4 bases, and 20 bases lay between the germline ends. The CDR3 bases are TGTGCCAGCAGTACCCTCCAACAGGACGGGATCTATGGCTACACCTTC. Protein product: CASSTLQQDGIYGYTF.

Here the CDR3 DNA reads TGTGCCAGCACAGGGACAGGAGAGACCCAGTACTTC. Protein product: CASTGTGETQYF. The chain recombines TRBV6-6 with TRBJ2-5; 8 bases align to TRBD1. The CDR3 has 12 residues. The germline V gene encodes CDR1 MNHNY and CDR2 SVGAGI (reference sequence). With V trimmed by 7 bases and J by 4 bases, 2 bases remained unmatched.

The chain carries TRBV4-1 and TRBJ1-4, with 9 bases identical to TRBD1. This CDR3 is 14 amino acids long. The germline gives CDR1 MGHRA, CDR2 YSYEKL. The ends lost 4 bases at V and 11 bases at J; junction bases unmatched: 8. CDR3 region: CASSPQGAREKLFF. The DNA for the CDR3 is TGCGCCAGCAGCCCACAGGGGGCGAGGGAGAAACTGTTTTTT.

V usage is TRBV4-1 and J usage is TRBJ1-1, with D perhaps TRBD1 (5 bases). Trimming left V 1 base short and J 1 base short, with 13 bases between. The germline V gene has CDR1 MGHRA and CDR2 YSYEKL. CDR3 length equals 16 residues. The CDR3 DNA reads TGCGCCAGCAGCCAAGTGGGGGTCGGGTGGAACACTGAAGCTTTCTTT. Translated: CASSQVGVGWNTEAFF.

This clone was seen more than once but under ten times. The chain recombines TRBV7-2 with TRBJ2-5, with 8 bases aligning to TRBD1. Germline assignment: CDR1 SGHTA and CDR2 FQGNSA. CDR3 length equals 16 residues. Losses at the gene ends were 1 base for V and 2 bases for J; bases not matched to a gene: 6. The CDR3 region has the DNA TGTGCCAGCAGCTTAGGTGCAGGGGGCGAACAAGAGACCCAGTACTTC. Encoded protein: CASSLGAGGEQETQYF.

The V call is TRBV6-6, the J call TRBJ2-3, with D possibly being TRBD1 (7 bases). Germline V lookup: CDR1 MNHNY, CDR2 SVGAGI (reference sequence). V was clipped by 0 bases and J by 8 bases, with 9 bases between them. CDR3 length equals 13 residues. CDR3: CASSYSEGATQYF. The CDR3 nucleotides read TGTGCCAGCAGTTACTCGGAGGGGGCTACGCAGTATTTT.

The V call is TRBV5-1, the J call TRBJ1-3; tentative D call: TRBD1 (6 bases). The CDR3 spans 15 residues. Per germline, CDR1 SGHRS and CDR2 YFSETQ. V lost 4 bases and J lost 0, with 11 bases in between. CDR3 protein: CASSQGTFSGNTIYF. The CDR3 region has the DNA TGCGCCAGCAGCCAAGGGACATTCTCTGGAAACACCATATATTTT.

This rearrangement joins TRBV2 to TRBJ1-6, with D possibly matching TRBD1 (5 bases). Germline V gene data show CDR1 as SNHLY and CDR2 as FYNNEI. V dropped 6 bases and J dropped 5 bases, with 11 bases sitting between them. The length of the CDR3 is 14 residues. Here the CDR3 reads CASRGPPDNSPLHF. CDR3 DNA: TGTGCCAGCAGGGGACCTCCGGATAATTCACCCCTCCACTTT.

The chain is built from TRBV28 and TRBJ2-1; possibly TRBD1 for D (6 bases). CDR1 is MDHEN, CDR2 SYDVKM, per germline. The CDR3 extends over 14 amino acids. The V end was cut by 6 bases, the J end by 4 bases, with 13 bases between. CDR3 sequence reads: CASRKDSSYNEQFF. DNA for the CDR3: TGTGCCAGCAGGAAGGACAGTTCTTACAATGAGCAGTTCTTC.

This clone was detected only a few times. The chain carries TRBV15 and TRBJ2-5; TRBD2 aligns across 12 bases. V trimming: 0 bases; J trimming: 3 bases; junction bases outside the gene matches: 5. This CDR3 is built from 17 residues. Germline loops: CDR1 LNHNV, CDR2 YYDKDF (reference sequence). The CDR3 spells CATSRDPLAGGKETQYF. In nucleotides, the CDR3 is TGTGCCACCAGCAGAGATCCGCTAGCGGGAGGGAAAGAGACCCAGTACTTC. The full variable domain, in which reference TRBV15 and TRBJ2-5 provide the parts outside the CDR3, is DAMVIQNPRYQVTQFGKPVTLSCSQTLNHNVMYWYQQKSSQAPKLLFHYYDKDFNNEADTPDNFQSRRPNTSFCFLDIRSPGLGDTAMYLCATSRDPLAGGKETQYFGPGTRLLVL.